These T cell receptor beta chains were read from a single sample in a study of T-cell reconstitution after alpha-beta-depleted transplantation in children. TCRdb re-called the PCR reads with MiXCR, one entry per CDR3 protein. The repertoire holds over 70,000 distinct CDR3 sequences, with about 8% as singletons. This sample comprised PBMCs from the stem cell graft donor, obtained from the stem cell graft. These receptor sequences come from a human donor who donated a stem cell graft to a child with congenital amegakaryocytic thrombocytopenia. Each CDR3 is given with its conserved first and last residue. D genes are given only for firm matches. Clone sizes are given selectively: once, few, many, or a class where the clone is expanded.

D gene: TRBD1; V gene: TRBV5-5; J gene: TRBJ2-7; clone size: many; CDR3 protein: CASSSEQGREQYF; CDR3 DNA: TGTGCCAGCAGCTCCGAACAGGGGCGCGAGCAGTACTTC
D gene: TRBD2; V gene: TRBV5-1; J gene: TRBJ2-2; clone size: many; CDR3 protein: CASSFTSGGTGELFF; CDR3 DNA: TGCGCCAGCAGCTTCACTAGCGGCGGCACCGGGGAGCTGTTTTTT
D gene: NA; V gene: TRBV12-3/TRBV12-4; J gene: TRBJ2-5; clone size: many; CDR3 protein: CASSLAGNWQTYQETQYF; CDR3 DNA: TGTGCCAGCAGTTTAGCCGGGAACTGGCAGACCTACCAAGAGACCCAGTACTTC
D gene: TRBD2; V gene: TRBV11-1; J gene: TRBJ2-4; clone size: many; CDR3 protein: CASSQTSGRRLAKNIQYF; CDR3 DNA: TGTGCCAGCAGCCAAACTAGCGGGAGACGATTGGCCAAAAACATTCAGTACTTC
D gene: NA; V gene: TRBV5-1; J gene: TRBJ2-1; clone size: many; CDR3 protein: CASSLNSNNEQFF; CDR3 DNA: TGCGCCAGCAGCTTGAACTCTAACAATGAGCAGTTCTTC
D gene: NA; V gene: TRBV20-1; J gene: TRBJ1-6; clone size: many; CDR3 protein: CSAKSRDNSPLHF; CDR3 DNA: TGCAGTGCTAAGAGCCGGGATAATTCACCCCTCCACTTT
D gene: TRBD1; V gene: TRBV18; J gene: TRBJ1-4; clone size: NA; CDR3 protein: CASSPGQGDEKLFF; CDR3 DNA: TGTGCCAGCTCCCCGGGACAGGGGGACGAAAAACTGTTTTTT
D gene: TRBD1; V gene: TRBV6-1; J gene: TRBJ2-1; clone size: many; CDR3 protein: CASRDRVYNEQFF; CDR3 DNA: TGTGCCAGCAGGGACAGGGTTTACAATGAGCAGTTCTTC
D gene: TRBD2; V gene: TRBV24-1; J gene: TRBJ2-1; clone size: many; CDR3 protein: CATSDDLAGVYEQFF; CDR3 DNA: TGTGCCACCAGTGATGATCTAGCGGGAGTCTATGAGCAGTTCTTC
D gene: TRBD2; V gene: TRBV20-1; J gene: TRBJ2-1; clone size: many; CDR3 protein: CSASSGTSGYNEQFF; CDR3 DNA: TGCAGTGCTAGCTCCGGGACTAGCGGTTACAATGAGCAGTTCTTC
D gene: NA; V gene: TRBV20-1; J gene: TRBJ2-7; clone size: NA; CDR3 protein: CSAAGTRADGKEQYF; CDR3 DNA: TGCAGTGCTGCCGGGACCAGGGCGGATGGGAAGGAGCAGTACTTC
D gene: NA; V gene: TRBV10-3; J gene: TRBJ2-1; clone size: many; CDR3 protein: CAISEQGGLNEQFF; CDR3 DNA: TGTGCCATCAGTGAACAGGGGGGGCTCAATGAGCAGTTCTTC
D gene: TRBD2; V gene: TRBV7-2; J gene: TRBJ2-7; clone size: many; CDR3 protein: CASSPNPGTTEQYF; CDR3 DNA: TGTGCCAGCAGCCCTAATCCTGGGACTACCGAGCAGTACTTC
D gene: TRBD2; V gene: TRBV20-1; J gene: TRBJ2-7; clone size: many; CDR3 protein: CSARSPRLAGGDEQYF; CDR3 DNA: TGCAGTGCTAGAAGCCCCCGACTAGCGGGAGGGGACGAGCAGTACTTC
D gene: TRBD1; V gene: TRBV5-1; J gene: TRBJ2-7; clone size: many; CDR3 protein: CASSIRDRGFGEQYF; CDR3 DNA: TGCGCCAGCAGCATCCGGGACAGGGGGTTTGGTGAGCAGTACTTC
D gene: NA; V gene: TRBV25-1; J gene: TRBJ1-5; clone size: many; CDR3 protein: CASSSRPPRRYSNQPQHF; CDR3 DNA: TGTGCCAGCAGTTCCCGACCCCCCCGACGGTATAGCAATCAGCCCCAGCATTTT
D gene: NA; V gene: TRBV10-3; J gene: TRBJ1-3; clone size: many; CDR3 protein: CAIRDSSGNTIYF; CDR3 DNA: TGTGCCATCAGAGACAGCTCTGGAAACACCATATATTTT
D gene: NA; V gene: TRBV19; J gene: TRBJ2-1; clone size: many; CDR3 protein: CASSIKGSSYNEQFF; CDR3 DNA: TGTGCCAGTAGTATTAAGGGTAGCTCCTACAATGAGCAGTTCTTC
D gene: TRBD1; V gene: TRBV30; J gene: TRBJ1-1; clone size: NA; CDR3 protein: CAWKREGARTEAFF; CDR3 DNA: TGTGCCTGGAAACGAGAGGGGGCGCGCACTGAAGCTTTCTTT
D gene: NA; V gene: TRBV21-1; J gene: TRBJ1-5; clone size: many; CDR3 protein: CASPWGDTQPQHF; CDR3 DNA: TGTGCCAGCCCTTGGGGTGATACCCAGCCCCAGCATTTT
D gene: NA; V gene: TRBV4-1; J gene: TRBJ2-1; clone size: many; CDR3 protein: CASSQVGDNEQFF; CDR3 DNA: TGCGCCAGCAGCCAAGTCGGTGACAATGAGCAGTTCTTC
D gene: NA; V gene: TRBV20-1; J gene: TRBJ2-1; clone size: many; CDR3 protein: CSARGLRAYNEQFF; CDR3 DNA: TGCAGTGCTAGGGGACTTCGGGCCTACAATGAGCAGTTCTTC
D gene: NA; V gene: TRBV10-3; J gene: TRBJ1-2; clone size: many; CDR3 protein: CAISDPGAGGGYTF; CDR3 DNA: TGTGCCATCAGTGATCCGGGGGCGGGTGGTGGCTACACCTTC
D gene: NA; V gene: TRBV12-3/TRBV12-4; J gene: TRBJ2-6; clone size: many; CDR3 protein: CASSPAGAGANVLTF; CDR3 DNA: TGTGCCAGCAGCCCAGCAGGGGCTGGGGCCAACGTCCTGACTTTC
D gene: TRBD1; V gene: TRBV29-1; J gene: TRBJ1-5; clone size: many; CDR3 protein: CSVGRDRDQPQHF; CDR3 DNA: TGCAGCGTTGGCCGGGACAGGGATCAGCCCCAGCATTTT
D gene: TRBD2; V gene: TRBV5-5; J gene: TRBJ2-2; clone size: many; CDR3 protein: CASSFDPRLAGDTGELFF; CDR3 DNA: TGTGCCAGCAGCTTCGATCCCCGGCTAGCGGGAGACACCGGGGAGCTGTTTTTT
D gene: NA; V gene: TRBV20-1; J gene: TRBJ2-1; clone size: many; CDR3 protein: CSARGPRRLYNEQFF; CDR3 DNA: TGCAGTGCACGCGGACCGCGGAGGTTATACAATGAGCAGTTCTTC
D gene: TRBD1; V gene: TRBV7-9; J gene: TRBJ1-2; clone size: many; CDR3 protein: CASSPRQGVSYGYTF; CDR3 DNA: TGTGCCAGCAGCCCAAGACAGGGAGTGAGCTATGGCTACACCTTC
D gene: TRBD2; V gene: TRBV12-3/TRBV12-4; J gene: TRBJ2-5; clone size: many; CDR3 protein: CASSFDQRGETQYF; CDR3 DNA: TGTGCCAGCAGTTTCGACCAGCGGGGTGAGACCCAGTACTTC
D gene: NA; V gene: TRBV4-3; J gene: TRBJ2-1; clone size: many; CDR3 protein: CASSQALSSYNEQFF; CDR3 DNA: TGCGCCAGCAGCCAAGCACTAAGCTCCTACAATGAGCAGTTCTTC
D gene: NA; V gene: TRBV29-1; J gene: TRBJ2-1; clone size: many; CDR3 protein: CSVGYQNNEQFF; CDR3 DNA: TGCAGCGTTGGCTACCAGAACAATGAGCAGTTCTTC
D gene: TRBD2; V gene: TRBV20-1; J gene: TRBJ2-7; clone size: many; CDR3 protein: CSASKVTSGTYEQYF; CDR3 DNA: TGCAGTGCTAGTAAGGTGACTAGCGGAACCTACGAGCAGTACTTC
D gene: NA; V gene: TRBV6-2/TRBV6-3; J gene: TRBJ2-1; clone size: many; CDR3 protein: CASSYSRGFDEQFF; CDR3 DNA: TGTGCCAGCAGTTACTCGAGAGGGTTCGATGAGCAGTTCTTC
D gene: TRBD1; V gene: TRBV12-3/TRBV12-4; J gene: TRBJ1-1; clone size: NA; CDR3 protein: CASSTRQGRAFF; CDR3 DNA: TGTGCCAGCAGTACCCGACAGGGGCGAGCTTTCTTT
D gene: NA; V gene: TRBV5-1; J gene: TRBJ2-7; clone size: many; CDR3 protein: CASSSVLGAYEQYF; CDR3 DNA: TGCGCCAGCAGCTCCGTATTGGGGGCCTACGAGCAGTACTTC
D gene: TRBD1; V gene: TRBV5-1; J gene: TRBJ1-2; clone size: many; CDR3 protein: CASSSTPGQTYGYTF; CDR3 DNA: TGCGCCAGCAGCTCGACCCCGGGACAGACCTATGGCTACACCTTC
D gene: NA; V gene: TRBV7-2; J gene: TRBJ2-7; clone size: NA; CDR3 protein: CASSPYLSGYEQYF; CDR3 DNA: TGTGCCAGCAGCCCATACCTATCGGGGTACGAGCAGTACTTC
D gene: NA; V gene: TRBV5-1; J gene: TRBJ1-4; clone size: NA; CDR3 protein: CASSPGQTVNEKLFF; CDR3 DNA: TGCGCCAGCAGCCCTGGACAGACAGTTAATGAAAAACTGTTTTTT
D gene: NA; V gene: TRBV5-5; J gene: TRBJ1-6; clone size: many; CDR3 protein: CASSLGGWNSPLHF; CDR3 DNA: TGTGCCAGCAGCTTGGGCGGTTGGAATTCACCCCTCCACTTT
D gene: NA; V gene: TRBV11-1; J gene: TRBJ2-7; clone size: many; CDR3 protein: CASSLESGGHYEQYF; CDR3 DNA: TGTGCCAGCAGCTTAGAATCAGGAGGACACTACGAGCAGTACTTC
D gene: TRBD2; V gene: TRBV24-1; J gene: TRBJ2-1; clone size: many; CDR3 protein: CATSDHGLAGRNEQFF; CDR3 DNA: TGTGCCACCAGTGACCACGGACTAGCGGGGCGTAATGAGCAGTTCTTC
D gene: TRBD2; V gene: TRBV20-1; J gene: TRBJ2-3; clone size: many; CDR3 protein: CSAPASGRLPDTQYF; CDR3 DNA: TGCAGTGCGCCCGCCAGCGGGAGACTCCCAGATACGCAGTATTTT
D gene: TRBD1; V gene: TRBV29-1; J gene: TRBJ2-1; clone size: many; CDR3 protein: CSVERDRGLYEQFF; CDR3 DNA: TGCAGCGTTGAGAGGGACAGGGGGCTCTATGAGCAGTTCTTC
D gene: TRBD1; V gene: TRBV5-1; J gene: TRBJ2-7; clone size: many; CDR3 protein: CASSLLGQVSYEQYF; CDR3 DNA: TGCGCCAGCAGCTTGCTGGGACAGGTATCCTACGAGCAGTACTTC
D gene: TRBD1; V gene: TRBV30; J gene: TRBJ1-2; clone size: NA; CDR3 protein: CAWTGQGDGYTF; CDR3 DNA: TGTGCCTGGACGGGTCAGGGGGATGGCTACACCTTC
D gene: NA; V gene: TRBV4-1; J gene: TRBJ1-5; clone size: NA; CDR3 protein: CASSQARTQPQHF; CDR3 DNA: TGCGCCAGCAGCCAAGCCAGGACTCAGCCCCAGCATTTT
D gene: TRBD1; V gene: TRBV20-1; J gene: TRBJ2-7; clone size: many; CDR3 protein: CSAKEKRTGLSYEQYF; CDR3 DNA: TGCAGTGCTAAGGAAAAAAGGACAGGGCTCTCCTACGAGCAGTACTTC
D gene: TRBD1; V gene: TRBV5-1; J gene: TRBJ2-1; clone size: many; CDR3 protein: CASRRQGAFNEQFF; CDR3 DNA: TGCGCCAGCAGACGACAGGGGGCATTCAATGAGCAGTTCTTC
D gene: NA; V gene: TRBV4-2; J gene: TRBJ2-7; clone size: many; CDR3 protein: CASSQPEGTTGSYEQYF; CDR3 DNA: TGTGCCAGCAGCCAACCGGAGGGTACTACTGGCTCCTACGAGCAGTACTTC
D gene: NA; V gene: TRBV11-2; J gene: TRBJ2-7; clone size: few; CDR3 protein: CATKGRDYEQYF; CDR3 DNA: TGTGCCACCAAAGGACGGGACTACGAGCAGTACTTC
D gene: TRBD2; V gene: TRBV5-1; J gene: TRBJ2-1; clone size: few; CDR3 protein: CASSLGLAGGTRGSSYNEQFF; CDR3 DNA: TGCGCCAGCAGCTTGGGCCTAGCGGGGGGCACCAGGGGGAGTTCCTACAATGAGCAGTTCTTC
D gene: NA; V gene: TRBV24-1; J gene: TRBJ2-1; clone size: many; CDR3 protein: CATSETWGDEQFF; CDR3 DNA: TGTGCCACCAGTGAAACTTGGGGGGATGAGCAGTTCTTC
D gene: TRBD1; V gene: TRBV5-1; J gene: TRBJ1-1; clone size: many; CDR3 protein: CASSWGTGMGEAFF; CDR3 DNA: TGCGCCAGCAGTTGGGGGACAGGGATGGGTGAAGCTTTCTTT
D gene: TRBD2; V gene: TRBV7-2; J gene: TRBJ2-1; clone size: many; CDR3 protein: CASSLASSGRGQQFF; CDR3 DNA: TGTGCCAGCAGCTTAGCTAGTAGCGGGAGGGGGCAGCAGTTCTTC
D gene: NA; V gene: TRBV7-2; J gene: TRBJ2-3; clone size: many; CDR3 protein: CASSRFPDTQYF; CDR3 DNA: TGTGCCAGCAGCCGCTTCCCCGATACGCAGTATTTT